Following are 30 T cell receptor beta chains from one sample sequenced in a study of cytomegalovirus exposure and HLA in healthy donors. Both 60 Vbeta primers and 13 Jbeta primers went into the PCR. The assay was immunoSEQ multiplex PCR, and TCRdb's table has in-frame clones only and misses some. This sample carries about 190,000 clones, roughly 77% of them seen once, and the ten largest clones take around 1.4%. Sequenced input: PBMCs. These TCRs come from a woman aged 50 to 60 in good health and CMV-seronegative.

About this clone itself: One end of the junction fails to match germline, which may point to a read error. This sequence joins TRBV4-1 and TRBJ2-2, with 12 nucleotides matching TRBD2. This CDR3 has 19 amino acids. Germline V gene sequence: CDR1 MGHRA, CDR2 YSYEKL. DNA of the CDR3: TGCGCCAGCAGCCAAGTATTAAGACTAGCGGGGGCCGACACCGGGGAGCTGCTTTTT. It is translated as CASSQVLRLAGADTGELLF.

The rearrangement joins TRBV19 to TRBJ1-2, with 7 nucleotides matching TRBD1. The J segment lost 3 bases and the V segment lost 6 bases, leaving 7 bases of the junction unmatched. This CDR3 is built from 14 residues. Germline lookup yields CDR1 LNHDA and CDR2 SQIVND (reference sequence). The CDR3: CASSPWDSYYGYTF. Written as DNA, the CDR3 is TGTGCCAGTAGCCCCTGGGACAGCTACTATGGCTACACCTTC.

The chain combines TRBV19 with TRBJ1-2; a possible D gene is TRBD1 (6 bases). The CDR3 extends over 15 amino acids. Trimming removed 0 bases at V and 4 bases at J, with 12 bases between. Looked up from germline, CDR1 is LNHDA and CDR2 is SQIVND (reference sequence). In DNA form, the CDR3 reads TGTGCCAGTAGTATAGAACAGGGTTTGAGCTATGGCTACACCTTC. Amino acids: CASSIEQGLSYGYTF.

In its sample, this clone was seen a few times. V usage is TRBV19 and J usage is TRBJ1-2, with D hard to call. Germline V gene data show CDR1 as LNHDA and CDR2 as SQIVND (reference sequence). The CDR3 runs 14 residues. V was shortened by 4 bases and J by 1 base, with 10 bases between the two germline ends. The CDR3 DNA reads TGTGCCAGTAGTAGCGCCGCCTATAACTATGGCTACACCTTC. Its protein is CASSSAAYNYGYTF.

The CDR3 DNA follows: TGTGCCAGCAGCACTGGTACAGGGGGCTATGGCTACACCTTC. Its protein product is CASSTGTGGYGYTF. The chain links TRBV7-2 to TRBJ1-2; 8 bases agree with TRBD1. The CDR3 runs to 14 residues. CDR1 and CDR2 from the germline V gene are SGHTA and FQGNSA. J lost 4 bases, V lost 5 bases, and 6 bases had no gene match.

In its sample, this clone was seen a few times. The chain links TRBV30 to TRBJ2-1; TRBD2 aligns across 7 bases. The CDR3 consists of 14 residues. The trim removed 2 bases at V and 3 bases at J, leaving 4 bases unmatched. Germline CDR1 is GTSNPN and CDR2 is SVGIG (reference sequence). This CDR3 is CAWSRRGIYNEQFF. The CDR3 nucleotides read TGTGCCTGGAGTAGGCGGGGGATCTACAATGAGCAGTTCTTC.

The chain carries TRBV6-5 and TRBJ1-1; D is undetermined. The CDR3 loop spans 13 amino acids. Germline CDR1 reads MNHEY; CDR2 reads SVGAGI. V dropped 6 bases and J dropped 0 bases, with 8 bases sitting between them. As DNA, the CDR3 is TGTGCCAGCAGCCCCAGGATGAACACTGAAGCTTTCTTT. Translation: CASSPRMNTEAFF.

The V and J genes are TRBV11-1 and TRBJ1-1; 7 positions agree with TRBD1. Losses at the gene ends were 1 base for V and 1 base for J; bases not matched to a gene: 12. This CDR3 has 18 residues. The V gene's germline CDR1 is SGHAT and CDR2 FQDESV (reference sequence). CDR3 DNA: TGTGCCAGCAGCTTAGGGACCGGGACAGCAACTCCGAACACTGAAGCTTTCTTT. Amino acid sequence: CASSLGTGTATPNTEAFF.

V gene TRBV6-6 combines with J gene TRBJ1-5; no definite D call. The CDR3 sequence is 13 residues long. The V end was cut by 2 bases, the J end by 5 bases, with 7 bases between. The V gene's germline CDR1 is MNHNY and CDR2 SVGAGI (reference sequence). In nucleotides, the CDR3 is TGTGCCAGCAGTTACGAAGAGGATCAGCCCCAGCATTTT. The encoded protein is CASSYEEDQPQHF.

In nucleotides, the CDR3 is TGTGCCAGCAGCTCCCGGGAAAACACCATATATTTT. Its protein is CASSSRENTIYF. The chain employs TRBV5-4 and TRBJ1-3; D is unclear. Germline V lookup: CDR1 SGHNT, CDR2 YYREEE (reference sequence). CDR3 size: 12 residues. The ends were cut back, 3 bases at V and 6 bases at J, with 7 bases in the middle.

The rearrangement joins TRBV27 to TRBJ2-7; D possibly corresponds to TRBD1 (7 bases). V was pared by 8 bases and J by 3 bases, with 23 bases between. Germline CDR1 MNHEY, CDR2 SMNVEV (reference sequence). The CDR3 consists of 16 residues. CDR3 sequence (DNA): TGTGCCAGCCAGCTCCGGCGGGGCAGGGGGTACTACGAGCAGTACTTC. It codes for CASQLRRGRGYYEQYF.

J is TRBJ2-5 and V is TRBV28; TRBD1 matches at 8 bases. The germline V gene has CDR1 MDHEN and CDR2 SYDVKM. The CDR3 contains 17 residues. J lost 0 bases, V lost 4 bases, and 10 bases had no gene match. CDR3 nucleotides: TGTGCCAGCAGTTCTTCTCCGGGACAGGCTAACCAAGAGACCCAGTACTTC. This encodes CASSSSPGQANQETQYF.

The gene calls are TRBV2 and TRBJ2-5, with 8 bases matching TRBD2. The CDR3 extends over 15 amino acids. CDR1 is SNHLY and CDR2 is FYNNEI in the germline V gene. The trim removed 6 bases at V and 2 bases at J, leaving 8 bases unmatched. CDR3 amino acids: CASRGTRIEQETQYF. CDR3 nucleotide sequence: TGTGCCAGCAGGGGGACTAGGATTGAACAAGAGACCCAGTACTTC. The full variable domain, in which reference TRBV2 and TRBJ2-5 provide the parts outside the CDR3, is EPEVTQTPSHQVTQMGQEVILRCVPISNHLYFYWYRQILGQKVEFLVSFYNNEISEKSEIFDDQFSVERPDGSNFTLKIRSTKLEDSAMYFCASRGTRIEQETQYFGPGTRLLVL.

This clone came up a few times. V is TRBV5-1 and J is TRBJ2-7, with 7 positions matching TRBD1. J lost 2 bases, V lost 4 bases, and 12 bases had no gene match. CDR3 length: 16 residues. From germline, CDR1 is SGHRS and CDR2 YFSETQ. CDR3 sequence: CASSVTSGTVPYEQYF. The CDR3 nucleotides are TGCGCCAGCAGCGTCACCTCCGGGACAGTCCCCTACGAGCAGTACTTC. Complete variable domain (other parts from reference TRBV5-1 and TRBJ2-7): KAGVTQTPRYLIKTRGQQVTLSCSPISGHRSVSWYQQTPGQGLQFLFEYFSETQRNKGNFPGRFSGRQFSNSRSEMNVSTLELGDSALYLCASSVTSGTVPYEQYFGPGTRLTVT.

The CDR3 nucleotides are TGTGCCAGCAGCTCCAAGGGGCCTGGCGGGAGGGCCTACAATGAGCAGTTCTTC. Its protein is CASSSKGPGGRAYNEQFF. This chain links TRBV7-3 with TRBJ2-1; TRBD2 aligns across 9 bases. Trimming at V came to 4 bases and at J to 2 bases, leaving 12 bases not matched to a gene. Germline CDR1 SGHTA, CDR2 FQGTGA. This CDR3 has 18 amino acids.

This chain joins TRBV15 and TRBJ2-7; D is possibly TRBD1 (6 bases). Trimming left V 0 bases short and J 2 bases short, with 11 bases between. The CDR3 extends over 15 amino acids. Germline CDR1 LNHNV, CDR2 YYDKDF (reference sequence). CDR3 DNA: TGTGCCACCAGCAGAGACGCAGGGGTGGCCTACGAGCAGTACTTC. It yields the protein CATSRDAGVAYEQYF.

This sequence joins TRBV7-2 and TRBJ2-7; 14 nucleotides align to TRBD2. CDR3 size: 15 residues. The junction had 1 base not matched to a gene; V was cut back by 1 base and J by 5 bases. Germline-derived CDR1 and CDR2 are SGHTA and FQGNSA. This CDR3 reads CASSLVGLAGDEQYF. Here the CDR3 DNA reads TGTGCCAGCAGCTTAGTGGGACTAGCGGGGGACGAGCAGTACTTC.

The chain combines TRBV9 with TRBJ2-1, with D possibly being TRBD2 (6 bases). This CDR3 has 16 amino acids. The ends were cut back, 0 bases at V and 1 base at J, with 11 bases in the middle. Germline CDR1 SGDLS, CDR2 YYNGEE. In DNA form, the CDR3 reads TGTGCCAGCAGCGTAGGCTCTAGCGAATCCTACAATGAGCAGTTCTTC. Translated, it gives CASSVGSSESYNEQFF.

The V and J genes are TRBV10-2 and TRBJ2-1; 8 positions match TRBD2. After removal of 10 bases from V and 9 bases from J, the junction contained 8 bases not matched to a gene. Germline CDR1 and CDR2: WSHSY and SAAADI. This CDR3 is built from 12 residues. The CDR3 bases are TGCGCCACCCGGACTAGCTCCAGTGAGCAGTTCTTC. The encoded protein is CATRTSSSEQFF.

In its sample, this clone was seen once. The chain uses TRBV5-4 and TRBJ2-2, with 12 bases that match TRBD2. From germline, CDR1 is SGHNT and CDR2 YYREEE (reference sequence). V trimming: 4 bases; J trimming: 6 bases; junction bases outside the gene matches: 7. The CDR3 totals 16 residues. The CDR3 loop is CASSTSSGGASGELFF. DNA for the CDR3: TGTGCCAGCAGCACCTCTAGCGGGGGGGCATCCGGGGAGCTGTTTTTT.

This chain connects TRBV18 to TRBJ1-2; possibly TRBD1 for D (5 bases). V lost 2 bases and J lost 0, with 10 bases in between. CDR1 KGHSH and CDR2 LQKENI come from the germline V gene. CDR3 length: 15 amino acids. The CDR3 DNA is TGTGCCAGCTCACCAATCCCGGGGGCTAACTATGGCTACACCTTC. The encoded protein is CASSPIPGANYGYTF.

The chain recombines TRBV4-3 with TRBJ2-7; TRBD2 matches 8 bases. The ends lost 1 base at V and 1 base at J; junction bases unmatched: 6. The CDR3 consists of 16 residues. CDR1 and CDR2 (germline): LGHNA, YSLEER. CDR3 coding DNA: TGCGCCAGCAGCCAAGTAACGGCGGGAGGTTCCTACGAGCAGTACTTC. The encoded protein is CASSQVTAGGSYEQYF.

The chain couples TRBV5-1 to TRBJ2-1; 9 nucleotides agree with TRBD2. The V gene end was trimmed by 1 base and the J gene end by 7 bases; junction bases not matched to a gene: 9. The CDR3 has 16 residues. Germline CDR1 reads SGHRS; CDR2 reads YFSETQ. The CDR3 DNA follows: TGCGCCAGCAGCTTGCAGGGCGGGAGGGCCTTTAATGAGCAGTTCTTC. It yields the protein CASSLQGGRAFNEQFF.

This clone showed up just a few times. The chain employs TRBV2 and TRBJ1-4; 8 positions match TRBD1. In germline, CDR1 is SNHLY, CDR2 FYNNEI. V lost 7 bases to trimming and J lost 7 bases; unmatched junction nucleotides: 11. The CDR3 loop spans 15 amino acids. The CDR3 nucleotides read TGTGCCAGCACCCCTCGTACAGGGGGTGGTGAAAAACTGTTTTTT. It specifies CASTPRTGGGEKLFF.

This CDR3 reads CASSLMGKGPNGYTF. Written as DNA, the CDR3 is TGTGCCAGCAGCTTAATGGGGAAGGGGCCTAATGGCTACACCTTC. The chain is built from TRBV7-9 and TRBJ1-2; TRBD1 might be the D (5 bases). The CDR3 is made up of 15 amino acids. Germline V gene data show CDR1 as SEHNR and CDR2 as FQNEAQ (reference sequence). The ends were cut back, 2 bases at V and 6 bases at J, with 16 bases in the middle.

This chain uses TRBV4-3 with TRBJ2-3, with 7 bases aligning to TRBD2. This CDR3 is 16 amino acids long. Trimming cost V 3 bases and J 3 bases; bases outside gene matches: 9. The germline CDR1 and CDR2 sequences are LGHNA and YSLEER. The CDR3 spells CASSHTPGLPTDTQYF. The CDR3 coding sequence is TGCGCCAGCAGCCATACACCGGGACTACCTACAGATACGCAGTATTTT.

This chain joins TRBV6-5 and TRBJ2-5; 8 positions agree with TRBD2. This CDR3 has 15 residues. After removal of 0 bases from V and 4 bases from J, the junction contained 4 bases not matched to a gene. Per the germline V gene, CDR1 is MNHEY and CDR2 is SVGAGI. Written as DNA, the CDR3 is TGTGCCAGCAGTTACTCGAGCGGGAGAAGAGAGACCCAGTACTTC. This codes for CASSYSSGRRETQYF.

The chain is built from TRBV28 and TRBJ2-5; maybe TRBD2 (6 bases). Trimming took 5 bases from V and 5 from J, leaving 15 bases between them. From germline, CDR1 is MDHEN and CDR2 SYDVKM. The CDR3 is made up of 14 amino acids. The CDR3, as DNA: TGTGCCAGCAGTCCCTGGGCCGGAGGGGAGACCCAGTACTTC. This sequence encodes CASSPWAGGETQYF. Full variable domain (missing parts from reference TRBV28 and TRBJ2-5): DVKVTQSSRYLVKRTGEKVFLECVQDMDHENMFWYRQDPGLGLRLIYFSYDVKMKEKGDIPEGYSVSREKKERFSLILESASTNQTSMYLCASSPWAGGETQYFGPGTRLLVL.

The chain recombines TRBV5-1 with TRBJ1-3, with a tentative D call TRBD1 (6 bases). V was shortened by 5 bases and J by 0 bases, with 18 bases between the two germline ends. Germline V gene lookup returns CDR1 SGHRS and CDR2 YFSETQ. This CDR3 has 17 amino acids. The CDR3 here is CASRSPPGQNSGNTIYF. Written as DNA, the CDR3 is TGCGCCAGCAGGTCGCCACCCGGACAGAACTCTGGAAACACCATATATTTT.

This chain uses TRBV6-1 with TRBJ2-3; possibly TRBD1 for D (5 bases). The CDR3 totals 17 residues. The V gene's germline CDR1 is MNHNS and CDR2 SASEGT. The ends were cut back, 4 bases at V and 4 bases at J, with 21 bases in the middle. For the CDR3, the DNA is TGTGCCAGCAGTGCCTACCGGGCCCTCAGGGTCTCAGATACGCAGTATTTT. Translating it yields CASSAYRALRVSDTQYF.